The present T cell receptor (beta chain) was sequenced within a study of T cell responses to AZD1222 COVID-19 vaccine. CDR1 is MGHDK, CDR2 SYGVNS, per germline. With 3 bases removed from V and 8 bases from J, the gap between germline ends came to 13 bases. This CDR3 is built from 14 residues. In its sample, this clone was seen a few times. The antigen remains undetermined. Data came from immunoSEQ multiplex PCR; TCRdb stores just in-frame clones and leaves some out. The profile shows about 120,000 clones, about 85% of them singletons. Study findings and constraints: Clonal diversity was possibly underestimated, and the donors were mostly white British, with more females.

The V call is TRBV25-1, the J call TRBJ1-4, with D perhaps matching TRBD1 (5 bases). The specimen comprised peripheral blood, sampled 28 days after the second AZD1222 dose. This receptor was identified in an adult who received the AZD1222 COVID-19 vaccine. CDR3 sequence: CASSDRVGGEKLFF. The DNA for the CDR3 is TGTGCCAGCAGTGACAGGGTGGGAGGAGAAAAACTGTTTTTT.